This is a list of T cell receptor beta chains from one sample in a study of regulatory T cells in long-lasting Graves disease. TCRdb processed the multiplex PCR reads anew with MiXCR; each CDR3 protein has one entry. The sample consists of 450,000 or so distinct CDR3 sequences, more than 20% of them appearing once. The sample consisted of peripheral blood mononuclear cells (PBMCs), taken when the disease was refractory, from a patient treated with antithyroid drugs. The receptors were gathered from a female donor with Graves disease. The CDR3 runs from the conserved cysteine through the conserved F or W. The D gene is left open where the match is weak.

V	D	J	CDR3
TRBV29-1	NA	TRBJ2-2	CGAIRIGNTGELFF
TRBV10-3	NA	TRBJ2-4	CAISDGQQNIQYF
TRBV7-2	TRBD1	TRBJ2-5	CASSDRDREETQYF
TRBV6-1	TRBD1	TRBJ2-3	CASRRQGVGDTQYF
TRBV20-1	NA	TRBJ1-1	CSVTTESDTEAFF
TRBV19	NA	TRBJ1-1	CASRGSSTEAFF
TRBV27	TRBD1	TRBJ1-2	CASSFLPDRGDGYTF
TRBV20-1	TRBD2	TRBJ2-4	CSARGGSGDIQYF
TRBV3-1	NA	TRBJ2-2	CASSPGIYTGELFF
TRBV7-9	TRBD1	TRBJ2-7	CASSEQGATYEQYF
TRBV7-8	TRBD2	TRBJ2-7	CASSLDSLTSGRSYEQYF
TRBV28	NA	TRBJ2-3	CASSLGQGIGYTDTQYF
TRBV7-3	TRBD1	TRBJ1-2	CASSPHATTGPYGYTF
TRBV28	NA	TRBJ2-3	CASSRDTMNTDTQYF
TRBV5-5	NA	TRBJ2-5	CASSRDIQETQYF
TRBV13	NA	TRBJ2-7	CASSPRQGGIYEQYF
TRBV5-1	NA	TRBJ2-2	CASSTARGANTGELFF
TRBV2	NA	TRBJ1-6	CASSDSGPNLNSPLHF
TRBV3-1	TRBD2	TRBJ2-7	CASSQDLAGVSYEQYF
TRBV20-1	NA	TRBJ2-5	CSAIPGHQEETQYF
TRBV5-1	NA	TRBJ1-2	CASSVFSDSKGTNYGYTF
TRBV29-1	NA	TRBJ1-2	CSGTDGNYGYTF
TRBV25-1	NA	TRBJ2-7	CASSVRRYEQDF
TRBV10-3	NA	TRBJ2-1	CAISEPGAESNEQFF
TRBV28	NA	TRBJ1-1	CASSLFGKTEAFF
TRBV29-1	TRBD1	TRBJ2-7	CSVGDRSYEQYF
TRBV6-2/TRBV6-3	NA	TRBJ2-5	CASSYPGLAETQYF
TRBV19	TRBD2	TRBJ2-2	CASSIEGPGLAQTGEPFF